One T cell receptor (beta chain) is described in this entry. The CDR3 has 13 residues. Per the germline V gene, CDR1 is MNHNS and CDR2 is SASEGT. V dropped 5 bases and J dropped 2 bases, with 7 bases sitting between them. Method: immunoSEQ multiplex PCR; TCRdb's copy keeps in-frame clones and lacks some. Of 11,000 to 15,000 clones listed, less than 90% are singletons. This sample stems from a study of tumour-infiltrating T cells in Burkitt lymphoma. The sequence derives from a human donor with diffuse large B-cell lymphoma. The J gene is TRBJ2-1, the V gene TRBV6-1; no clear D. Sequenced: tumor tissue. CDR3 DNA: TGTGCCAGCAGTCCCAAACCCTACAATGAGCAGTTCTTC. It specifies CASSPKPYNEQFF.